The rows below give T cell receptor beta chains drawn from one sample of a study of T-cell reconstitution after alpha-beta-depleted transplantation in children. TCRdb re-called the PCR reads with MiXCR, one entry per CDR3 protein. The table records approximately 350,000 distinct CDR3 sequences, 15% to 20% of them present only once. The material was PBMCs, mostly from graft donor cells, obtained 360 days after TCRalphabeta/CD19-depleted stem cell transplant. The receptors come from a male patient aged 2 to 9 who had a stem cell transplant for acute lymphoblastic leukemia, so the T cells may come from the graft donor. The CDR3 runs from the conserved cysteine through the conserved F or W. D genes are given only for firm matches. Only some rows state a clone size, as once, few, many or a class for expanded clones.

clone_size: few; cdr3_length: 12; j_call: TRBJ2-7; d_call: -; v_call: TRBV28; cdr3_nt: TGTGCCAGCAGTCCCAGGGGCCACGAGCAGTACTTC; cdr3_aa: CASSPRGHEQYF
clone_size: -; cdr3_length: 18; j_call: TRBJ2-2; d_call: TRBD2; v_call: TRBV28; cdr3_nt: TGTGCCAGCAGCTACCTCCTCCGAGCGGGAGGGGTTCCCGGGGAGCTGTTTTTT; cdr3_aa: CASSYLLRAGGVPGELFF
clone_size: -; cdr3_length: 17; j_call: TRBJ2-3; d_call: TRBD2; v_call: TRBV30; cdr3_nt: TGTGCCTGGAGTATGACTAGCGGGGGGGTCGGGGCAGATACGCAGTATTTT; cdr3_aa: CAWSMTSGGVGADTQYF
clone_size: many; cdr3_length: 15; j_call: TRBJ2-1; d_call: TRBD2; v_call: TRBV27; cdr3_nt: TGTGCCAGCTCCCCCGGGACTAGCGGGATGAATGAGCAGTTCTTC; cdr3_aa: CASSPGTSGMNEQFF
clone_size: few; cdr3_length: 15; j_call: TRBJ2-7; d_call: -; v_call: TRBV2; cdr3_nt: TGTGCCAGCAGTTCACCGGACAGCACAACCTACGAGCAGTACTTC; cdr3_aa: CASSSPDSTTYEQYF
clone_size: -; cdr3_length: 15; j_call: TRBJ1-1; d_call: -; v_call: TRBV12-3/TRBV12-4; cdr3_nt: TGTACCAGCAGTTTAATGGGAGGGAAGAACACTGAAGCTTTCTTT; cdr3_aa: CTSSLMGGKNTEAFF
clone_size: -; cdr3_length: 14; j_call: TRBJ1-6; d_call: -; v_call: TRBV4-1; cdr3_nt: TGCGCCAGCAGCCCGGGCCTAAATAATTCACCCCTCCACTTT; cdr3_aa: CASSPGLNNSPLHF
clone_size: -; cdr3_length: 14; j_call: TRBJ2-1; d_call: TRBD1; v_call: TRBV24-1; cdr3_nt: TGTGCCACCAGTGATTTCAAGACAGGGGATGAGCAGTTCTTC; cdr3_aa: CATSDFKTGDEQFF
clone_size: -; cdr3_length: 16; j_call: TRBJ1-1; d_call: TRBD1; v_call: TRBV4-3; cdr3_nt: TGCGCCAGCAGCCAAGGGACGACAGGGTCGGACACTGAAGCTTTCTTT; cdr3_aa: CASSQGTTGSDTEAFF
clone_size: few; cdr3_length: 11; j_call: TRBJ2-1; d_call: -; v_call: TRBV7-9; cdr3_nt: TGTGCCAGCAGCAATAGGAATGAGCAGTTCTTC; cdr3_aa: CASSNRNEQFF
clone_size: -; cdr3_length: 14; j_call: TRBJ1-4; d_call: -; v_call: TRBV15; cdr3_nt: TGTGCCACCAGCAAGGGCGCAACTAATGAAAAACTGTTTTTT; cdr3_aa: CATSKGATNEKLFF
clone_size: few; cdr3_length: 18; j_call: TRBJ2-7; d_call: TRBD2; v_call: TRBV13; cdr3_nt: TGTGCCAGCAGTTCCTTAGGGGGACTAGCGGAAGGGGACTACGAGCAGTACTTC; cdr3_aa: CASSSLGGLAEGDYEQYF
clone_size: -; cdr3_length: 14; j_call: TRBJ2-2; d_call: TRBD2; v_call: TRBV6-1; cdr3_nt: TGTGCCAGCAAGGAGCGGGACCTCGGGGGGGAGCTGTTTTTT; cdr3_aa: CASKERDLGGELFF
clone_size: few; cdr3_length: 14; j_call: TRBJ1-5; d_call: TRBD1; v_call: TRBV18; cdr3_nt: TGTGCCAGCTCACCTCAGGGGGCCGATCAGCCCCAGCATTTT; cdr3_aa: CASSPQGADQPQHF
clone_size: -; cdr3_length: 16; j_call: TRBJ2-1; d_call: -; v_call: TRBV13; cdr3_nt: TGTGCCAGCAGCTCTCCCCGGGACACCTACTACAATGAGCAGTTCTTC; cdr3_aa: CASSSPRDTYYNEQFF
clone_size: many; cdr3_length: 14; j_call: TRBJ2-7; d_call: TRBD1; v_call: TRBV12-3/TRBV12-4; cdr3_nt: TGTGCCAGCAGTCCCGGACAGGGGTGGTACGAGCAGTACTTC; cdr3_aa: CASSPGQGWYEQYF
clone_size: -; cdr3_length: 13; j_call: TRBJ2-1; d_call: -; v_call: TRBV6-5; cdr3_nt: TGTGCCAGCAGTTACAGAAACAGGGATGAGCAGTTCTTC; cdr3_aa: CASSYRNRDEQFF
clone_size: -; cdr3_length: 15; j_call: TRBJ2-7; d_call: -; v_call: TRBV12-3/TRBV12-4; cdr3_nt: TGTGCCAGCAGTTTAGGAGGGGCGTTGTGGAGCGAGCAGTACTTC; cdr3_aa: CASSLGGALWSEQYF
clone_size: -; cdr3_length: 17; j_call: TRBJ1-5; d_call: -; v_call: TRBV7-3; cdr3_nt: TGTGCCAGCAGCTTAAGCCCCCAGGGTCTTAGCAATCAGCCCCAGCATTTT; cdr3_aa: CASSLSPQGLSNQPQHF
clone_size: few; cdr3_length: 13; j_call: TRBJ2-7; d_call: -; v_call: TRBV20-1; cdr3_nt: TGCAGTGCTAGGGGGGGGCTGGGCTACGAGCAGTACTTC; cdr3_aa: CSARGGLGYEQYF
clone_size: many; cdr3_length: 15; j_call: TRBJ2-1; d_call: TRBD2; v_call: TRBV12-3/TRBV12-4; cdr3_nt: TGTGCCAGCAGTCCCGGGACTAGCCGGTACAATGAGCAGTTCTTC; cdr3_aa: CASSPGTSRYNEQFF
clone_size: few; cdr3_length: 19; j_call: TRBJ2-7; d_call: TRBD2; v_call: TRBV25-1; cdr3_nt: TGTGCCAGCAGTGAATACGGGACTAGCGGGAGGAGGAGCTCCTACGAGCAGTACTTC; cdr3_aa: CASSEYGTSGRRSSYEQYF
clone_size: -; cdr3_length: 16; j_call: TRBJ1-4; d_call: -; v_call: TRBV4-1; cdr3_nt: TGCGCCAGCAGTCAAAGCCCGGGGGCTGGGGAGGAAAAACTGTTTTTT; cdr3_aa: CASSQSPGAGEEKLFF
clone_size: few; cdr3_length: 16; j_call: TRBJ2-1; d_call: -; v_call: TRBV6-5; cdr3_nt: TGTGCCAGCAGTTACGCAGCGTCCACCCCCTACAATGAGCAGTTCTTC; cdr3_aa: CASSYAASTPYNEQFF
clone_size: -; cdr3_length: 16; j_call: TRBJ2-7; d_call: TRBD2; v_call: TRBV5-4; cdr3_nt: TGTGCCAGCAGCCCCTCCCCAGGGACTAGCATCATGGAGCAGTACTTC; cdr3_aa: CASSPSPGTSIMEQYF
clone_size: -; cdr3_length: 17; j_call: TRBJ2-3; d_call: -; v_call: TRBV18; cdr3_nt: TGTGCCAGCTCACCACCCTTCGGGCGGGAAGACTCAGATACGCAGTATTTT; cdr3_aa: CASSPPFGREDSDTQYF
clone_size: -; cdr3_length: 17; j_call: TRBJ1-5; d_call: -; v_call: TRBV12-3/TRBV12-4; cdr3_nt: TGTGCCAGCAGTTTAGCGGGGTGGGGAGGCAACAATCAGCCCCAGCATTTT; cdr3_aa: CASSLAGWGGNNQPQHF
clone_size: many; cdr3_length: 11; j_call: TRBJ2-5; d_call: -; v_call: TRBV12-3/TRBV12-4; cdr3_nt: TGTGCCAGCACCTACGGAGAGACCCAGTACTTC; cdr3_aa: CASTYGETQYF
clone_size: few; cdr3_length: 15; j_call: TRBJ1-2; d_call: -; v_call: TRBV29-1; cdr3_nt: TGCAGCGTCCTGAGAGCGGGTAGCTCTGGGTATGGCTACACCTTC; cdr3_aa: CSVLRAGSSGYGYTF
clone_size: -; cdr3_length: 13; j_call: TRBJ1-6; d_call: -; v_call: TRBV20-1; cdr3_nt: TGCAGTGCTTCGCCGGGACACGATTCACCCCTCCACTTT; cdr3_aa: CSASPGHDSPLHF
clone_size: -; cdr3_length: 16; j_call: TRBJ2-5; d_call: TRBD2; v_call: TRBV7-9; cdr3_nt: TGTGCCAGCAGCGAGCCGGGACTAGCGACGCTAGAGACCCAGTACTTC; cdr3_aa: CASSEPGLATLETQYF
clone_size: -; cdr3_length: 17; j_call: TRBJ2-2; d_call: -; v_call: TRBV4-3; cdr3_nt: TGCGCCAGCAGCCAAGATCCCGGGGGATGGAACACCGGGGAGCTGTTTTTT; cdr3_aa: CASSQDPGGWNTGELFF
clone_size: few; cdr3_length: 13; j_call: TRBJ2-2; d_call: TRBD1; v_call: TRBV19; cdr3_nt: TGTGCCAGTCGGGACAGGAACACCGGGGAGCTGTTTTTT; cdr3_aa: CASRDRNTGELFF
clone_size: few; cdr3_length: 13; j_call: TRBJ1-6; d_call: -; v_call: TRBV4-3; cdr3_nt: TGCGCCAGCAGCCAAGAGGACCATTCACCCCTCCACTTT; cdr3_aa: CASSQEDHSPLHF
clone_size: few; cdr3_length: 13; j_call: TRBJ1-1; d_call: -; v_call: TRBV4-3; cdr3_nt: TGCGCCAGCAGCCAAGTGGAGAACACTGAAGCTTTCTTT; cdr3_aa: CASSQVENTEAFF
clone_size: -; cdr3_length: 15; j_call: TRBJ1-1; d_call: -; v_call: TRBV12-3/TRBV12-4; cdr3_nt: TGTGCCAGCAGTTTAGGTGGGACCACCAACACTGAAGCTTTCTTT; cdr3_aa: CASSLGGTTNTEAFF
clone_size: -; cdr3_length: 14; j_call: TRBJ1-2; d_call: -; v_call: TRBV20-1; cdr3_nt: TGCAGTGCTAATTACAACCAGGGATCAGGGGGCTACACCTTC; cdr3_aa: CSANYNQGSGGYTF
clone_size: few; cdr3_length: 14; j_call: TRBJ1-1; d_call: -; v_call: TRBV15; cdr3_nt: TGTGCCACCAGCCTCGGGGGAGGGAACACTGAAGCTTTCTTT; cdr3_aa: CATSLGGGNTEAFF
clone_size: -; cdr3_length: 17; j_call: TRBJ2-7; d_call: -; v_call: TRBV7-3; cdr3_nt: TGTGCCAGCAGCTTTTCTCTCCCCGGGGAGATGACCTACGAGCAGTACTTC; cdr3_aa: CASSFSLPGEMTYEQYF
clone_size: many; cdr3_length: 19; j_call: TRBJ2-6; d_call: TRBD2; v_call: TRBV4-3; cdr3_nt: TGCGCCAGCAGCCAAGTCCTAGCGGGAGACCCCTCTGGGGCCAACGTCCTGACTTTC; cdr3_aa: CASSQVLAGDPSGANVLTF
clone_size: -; cdr3_length: 13; j_call: TRBJ2-2; d_call: -; v_call: TRBV29-1; cdr3_nt: TGCAGCGTTACCGTACTAGTCACCGGGGAGCTGTTTTTT; cdr3_aa: CSVTVLVTGELFF
clone_size: -; cdr3_length: 13; j_call: TRBJ2-5; d_call: -; v_call: TRBV9; cdr3_nt: TGTGCCAGCAGCGTAGCACAGCAAGAGACCCAGTACTTC; cdr3_aa: CASSVAQQETQYF
clone_size: many; cdr3_length: 12; j_call: TRBJ2-1; d_call: -; v_call: TRBV12-3/TRBV12-4; cdr3_nt: TGTGCCAGCAGTTTGTCGGGTGGTGAGCAGTTCTTC; cdr3_aa: CASSLSGGEQFF
clone_size: -; cdr3_length: 14; j_call: TRBJ2-1; d_call: TRBD2; v_call: TRBV3-1; cdr3_nt: TGTGCCAGCAGCACCGAGCGGGAGTACAATGAGCAGTTCTTC; cdr3_aa: CASSTEREYNEQFF
clone_size: -; cdr3_length: 14; j_call: TRBJ2-7; d_call: TRBD2; v_call: TRBV12-3/TRBV12-4; cdr3_nt: TGTGCCAGCAGTTTTGGACTAGCGGAGTGCGAGCAGTACTTC; cdr3_aa: CASSFGLAECEQYF
clone_size: -; cdr3_length: 15; j_call: TRBJ2-3; d_call: TRBD2; v_call: TRBV5-1; cdr3_nt: TGCGCCAGCAGCTTCGCGGGAGGGTCCACAGATACGCAGTATTTT; cdr3_aa: CASSFAGGSTDTQYF
clone_size: -; cdr3_length: 17; j_call: TRBJ2-1; d_call: TRBD2; v_call: TRBV4-3; cdr3_nt: TGCGCCAGCAGCCAAGATGTCCTAGCGGGGGGCGACAATGAGCAGTTCTTC; cdr3_aa: CASSQDVLAGGDNEQFF
clone_size: -; cdr3_length: 13; j_call: TRBJ2-3; d_call: -; v_call: TRBV20-1; cdr3_nt: TGCAGTGCTAGGGGGGACTCCACAGATACGCAGTATTTT; cdr3_aa: CSARGDSTDTQYF
clone_size: few; cdr3_length: 15; j_call: TRBJ2-7; d_call: TRBD1; v_call: TRBV5-5; cdr3_nt: TGTGCCAGCAGCGTGAGGACAGGGCCTGGGGACGAGCAGTACTTC; cdr3_aa: CASSVRTGPGDEQYF
clone_size: -; cdr3_length: 17; j_call: TRBJ2-3; d_call: TRBD2; v_call: TRBV20-1; cdr3_nt: TGCAGTGCTTTGACTAGCGGGAGGAGGGGCATCACAGATACGCAGTATTTT; cdr3_aa: CSALTSGRRGITDTQYF
clone_size: -; cdr3_length: 15; j_call: TRBJ2-7; d_call: TRBD2; v_call: TRBV28; cdr3_nt: TGTGCCAGCAGGGAACTAGCGGGATTTAGCTACGAGCAGTACTTC; cdr3_aa: CASRELAGFSYEQYF
clone_size: -; cdr3_length: 15; j_call: TRBJ2-5; d_call: -; v_call: TRBV5-1; cdr3_nt: TGCGCCAGCAGCCCGATGGGTCAGCCTCAAGAGACCCAGTACTTC; cdr3_aa: CASSPMGQPQETQYF
clone_size: many; cdr3_length: 12; j_call: TRBJ2-7; d_call: -; v_call: TRBV29-1; cdr3_nt: TGCAGCGTTAGCCTGAGTCATTACGAGCAGTACTTC; cdr3_aa: CSVSLSHYEQYF
clone_size: -; cdr3_length: 15; j_call: TRBJ2-1; d_call: -; v_call: TRBV28; cdr3_nt: TGTGCCAGCACCCCCTTGTACCAGGGGCGGAATGAGCAGTTCTTC; cdr3_aa: CASTPLYQGRNEQFF
clone_size: few; cdr3_length: 16; j_call: TRBJ2-1; d_call: TRBD2; v_call: TRBV27; cdr3_nt: TGTGCCAGCAGTTTATTTCGGCGGGAGGGCCCCAATGAGCAGTTCTTC; cdr3_aa: CASSLFRREGPNEQFF
clone_size: few; cdr3_length: 19; j_call: TRBJ2-1; d_call: TRBD2; v_call: TRBV28; cdr3_nt: TGTGCCAGCAGTCCTAGGACAGGGATGACTAGCGGGATCGAAAATGAGCAGTTCTTC; cdr3_aa: CASSPRTGMTSGIENEQFF
clone_size: few; cdr3_length: 13; j_call: TRBJ2-7; d_call: -; v_call: TRBV4-1; cdr3_nt: TGCGCCAGCAGCCAAGGACATTTCTACGAGCAGTACTTC; cdr3_aa: CASSQGHFYEQYF
clone_size: many; cdr3_length: 13; j_call: TRBJ1-1; d_call: TRBD1; v_call: TRBV30; cdr3_nt: TGTGCCTCCTCAGGGGGCGCGGGGACTGAAGCTTTCTTT; cdr3_aa: CASSGGAGTEAFF